A selection of T cell receptor beta chains follows, all from one sample in a study of shared clonotypes between healthy human individuals. Profiling relied on immunoSEQ multiplex PCR, and the TCRdb table lists in-frame clones only, not all of them. The table shows some 1,100,000 clones, with more than 75% occurring only once. The specimen was memory CD4+ T cells from PBMCs. These receptors all stem from a young man in good health. Some clones in this sample may be carry-over from other donors' samples. Both conserved end residues are part of each CDR3. Each record gives: clone size, J gene, D gene, V gene, CDR3 protein, CDR3 DNA. D genes are given only for firm matches. Only some rows state a clone size, as once, few, many or a class for expanded clones.

. TRBJ2-6 TRBD2 TRBV9 CASSPRSGRASGANVLTF TGTGCCAGCAGCCCTCGTAGCGGGAGGGCCTCTGGGGCCAACGTCCTGACTTTC
. TRBJ1-3 . TRBV6-4 CASRTDARNTIYF TGTGCCAGCAGGACCGACGCCCGAAACACCATATATTTT
. TRBJ1-2 . TRBV30 CAWSVSGNYGYTF TGTGCCTGGAGTGTATCCGGGAACTATGGCTACACCTTC
. TRBJ1-1 . TRBV19 CASSAGQMNTEAFF TGTGCCAGTAGTGCAGGTCAGATGAACACTGAAGCTTTCTTT
. TRBJ1-1 . TRBV7-9 CASSSGRVLNTEAFF TGTGCCAGCAGCTCCGGACGGGTTCTGAACACTGAAGCTTTCTTT
. TRBJ2-1 TRBD2 TRBV19 CASSRRSGSNTYNEQFF TGTGCCAGTAGTAGGAGAAGCGGGAGTAATACCTACAATGAGCAGTTCTTC
many TRBJ2-7 . TRBV4-1 CASSRDPTYEQYF TGCGCCAGTTCCCGGGACCCAACCTACGAGCAGTACTTC
. TRBJ2-3 TRBD2 TRBV5-1 CASSLRSSGGDTQYF TGCGCCAGCAGCTTGCGTTCTAGCGGCGGAGATACGCAGTATTTT
. TRBJ1-1 . TRBV5-1 CASSSQKYTEAFF TGCGCCAGCAGCTCCCAGAAGTACACTGAAGCTTTCTTT
. TRBJ2-1 TRBD1 TRBV28 CASSLVGTGYNEQFF TGTGCCAGCAGCTTAGTGGGGACAGGGTACAATGAGCAGTTCTTC
. TRBJ2-7 . TRBV5-5 CASSLAGTEKQYF TGTGCCAGCAGCTTGGCCGGGACGGAAAAGCAGTACTTC
. TRBJ1-4 TRBD1 TRBV5-1 CASSRDRGLEKLFF TGCGCCAGCAGCCGGGACAGGGGACTAGAAAAACTGTTTTTT
many TRBJ2-3 TRBD2 TRBV7-2 CASSLGLGGVGDTQYF TGTGCCAGCAGCTTAGGCCTGGGAGGGGTCGGAGATACGCAGTATTTT
. TRBJ2-7 . TRBV19 CASSPTGTYEQYF TGTGCCAGTAGCCCTACAGGGACCTACGAGCAGTACTTC
. TRBJ1-5 TRBD1 TRBV6-5 CASRRDREKPQHF TGTGCCAGCAGACGGGACAGGGAGAAGCCCCAGCATTTT
. TRBJ1-4 TRBD1 TRBV2 CASSPDRAGREKLFF TGTGCCAGCAGTCCCGACAGGGCTGGACGTGAAAAACTGTTTTTT
. TRBJ1-5 . TRBV5-1 CASSFGGVDQPQHF TGCGCCAGCAGCTTCGGAGGGGTCGATCAGCCCCAGCATTTT
. TRBJ1-1 . TRBV30 CAWTTPMRTEAFF TGTGCCTGGACAACCCCTATGAGGACTGAAGCTTTCTTT
. TRBJ1-2 . TRBV7-3 CASSPGQSTYGYTF TGTGCCAGCAGCCCAGGACAGTCCACTTATGGCTACACCTTC
. TRBJ2-2 TRBD1 TRBV19 CASRNVGTAPGELFF TGTGCCAGTCGAAACGTCGGGACAGCCCCCGGGGAGCTGTTTTTT
. TRBJ2-5 . TRBV7-9 CASSRYSGQETQYF TGTGCCAGCAGCCGATACTCCGGGCAAGAGACCCAGTACTTC
. TRBJ2-3 . TRBV6-5 CASSYGGRTDTQYF TGTGCCAGCAGTTATGGCGGACGCACAGATACGCAGTATTTT
. TRBJ2-7 . TRBV27 CASSTPSTASNEQYF TGTGCCAGCAGTACCCCGTCGACAGCCAGCAACGAGCAGTACTTC
. TRBJ2-7 TRBD1 TRBV6-1 CASSERRGREQYF TGTGCCAGCAGTGAACGCAGGGGGCGGGAGCAGTACTTC
. TRBJ2-1 TRBD2 TRBV11-3 CASSFLAGSSYNEQFF TGTGCCAGCAGCTTCCTAGCGGGAAGCTCCTACAATGAGCAGTTCTTC
. TRBJ2-1 TRBD2 TRBV18 CASSPPGTSGVYNEQFF TGTGCCAGCTCACCACCCGGGACTAGCGGAGTCTACAATGAGCAGTTCTTC
. TRBJ2-7 TRBD1 TRBV5-1 CASSFVGQGDDEQYF TGCGCCAGCAGCTTCGTTGGACAGGGGGACGACGAGCAGTACTTC
. TRBJ1-3 . TRBV5-1 CASSLAPQGRSGNTIYF TGCGCCAGCAGCTTGGCACCACAGGGCCGCTCTGGAAACACCATATATTTT
. TRBJ1-4 . TRBV6-1 CASSLQGNEKLFF TGTGCCAGCAGCCTTCAGGGTAATGAAAAACTGTTTTTT
. TRBJ2-1 TRBD2 TRBV7-3 CASSSRTSGRAYNEQFF TGTGCCAGCAGCTCACGGACTAGCGGGAGGGCCTACAATGAGCAGTTCTTC
. TRBJ2-2 TRBD1 TRBV9 CASSVTDRVAGELFF TGTGCCAGCAGCGTAACGGACAGGGTCGCCGGGGAGCTGTTTTTT
. TRBJ2-3 . TRBV4-2 CASSHRRGSTDTQYF TGTGCCAGCAGCCACCGCAGGGGATCGACAGATACGCAGTATTTT
. TRBJ2-5 . TRBV7-2 CASSFLGPQYF TGTGCCAGCAGCTTTCTAGGCCCCCAGTACTTC
. TRBJ2-5 . TRBV15 CATSREGYVPETQYF TGTGCCACCAGCAGAGAAGGGTACGTCCCGGAGACCCAGTACTTC
. TRBJ2-7 . TRBV20-1 CSASLLYEQYF TGCAGTGCTAGTTTGTTGTACGAGCAGTACTTC
. TRBJ2-7 TRBD2 TRBV7-2 CASTRGGGLAGNEQYF TGTGCCAGCACCCGAGGGGGCGGACTAGCGGGAAACGAGCAGTACTTC
. TRBJ2-7 . TRBV7-3 CASSSHPDSYEQYF TGTGCCAGCAGCTCACACCCGGACAGCTACGAGCAGTACTTC